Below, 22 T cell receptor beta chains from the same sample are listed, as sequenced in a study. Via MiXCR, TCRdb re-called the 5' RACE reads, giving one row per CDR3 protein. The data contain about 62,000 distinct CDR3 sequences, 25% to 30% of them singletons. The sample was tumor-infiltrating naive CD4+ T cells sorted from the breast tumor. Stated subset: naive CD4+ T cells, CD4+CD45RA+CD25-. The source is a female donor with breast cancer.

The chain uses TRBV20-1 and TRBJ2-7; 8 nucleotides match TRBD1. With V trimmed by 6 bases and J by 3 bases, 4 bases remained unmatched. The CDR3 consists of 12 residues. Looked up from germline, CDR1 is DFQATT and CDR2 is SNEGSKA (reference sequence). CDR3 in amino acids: CSAGGTGYEQYF. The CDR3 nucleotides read TGCAGTGCCGGAGGGACAGGCTACGAGCAGTACTTC.

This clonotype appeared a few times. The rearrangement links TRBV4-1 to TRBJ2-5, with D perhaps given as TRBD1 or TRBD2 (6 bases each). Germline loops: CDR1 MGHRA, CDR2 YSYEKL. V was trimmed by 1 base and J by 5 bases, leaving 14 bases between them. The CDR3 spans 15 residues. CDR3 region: CASSQVGGIVETQYF. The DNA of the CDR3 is TGCGCCAGCAGCCAAGTAGGGGGGATCGTGGAGACCCAGTACTTC.

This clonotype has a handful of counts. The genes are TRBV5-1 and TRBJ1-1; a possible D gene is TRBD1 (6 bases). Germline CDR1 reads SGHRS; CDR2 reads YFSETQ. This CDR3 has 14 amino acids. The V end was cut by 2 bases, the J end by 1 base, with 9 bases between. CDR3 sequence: CASSFGTTNTEAFF. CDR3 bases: TGCGCCAGCAGCTTTGGGACAACGAACACTGAAGCTTTCTTT.

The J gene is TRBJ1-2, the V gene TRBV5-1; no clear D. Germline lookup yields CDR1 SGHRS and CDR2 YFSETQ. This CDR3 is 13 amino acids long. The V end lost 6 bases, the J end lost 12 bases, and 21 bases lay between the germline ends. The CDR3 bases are TGCGCCAGCAAGTCGATGTCAAGCTCTGGAAACACCTTC. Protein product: CASKSMSSSGNTF. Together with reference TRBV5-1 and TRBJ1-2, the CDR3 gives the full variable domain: KAGVTQTPRYLIKTRGQQVTLSCSPISGHRSVSWYQQTPGQGLQFLFEYFSETQRNKGNFPGRFSGRQFSNSRSEMNVSTLELGDSALYLCASKSMSSSGNTFGSGTRLTVV.

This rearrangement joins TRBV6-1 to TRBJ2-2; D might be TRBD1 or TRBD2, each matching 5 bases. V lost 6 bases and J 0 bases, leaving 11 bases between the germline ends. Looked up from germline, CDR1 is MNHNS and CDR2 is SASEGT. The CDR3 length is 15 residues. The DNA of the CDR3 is TGTGCCAGCAGCCGGGACCTCGCGAACACCGGGGAGCTGTTTTTT. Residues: CASSRDLANTGELFF.

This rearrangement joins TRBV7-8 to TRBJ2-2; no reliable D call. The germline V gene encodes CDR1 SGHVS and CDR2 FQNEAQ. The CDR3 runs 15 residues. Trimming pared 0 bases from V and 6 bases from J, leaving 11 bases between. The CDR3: CASSLAGASPGELFF. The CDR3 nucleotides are TGTGCCAGCAGCTTAGCGGGCGCGTCTCCCGGGGAGCTGTTTTTT.

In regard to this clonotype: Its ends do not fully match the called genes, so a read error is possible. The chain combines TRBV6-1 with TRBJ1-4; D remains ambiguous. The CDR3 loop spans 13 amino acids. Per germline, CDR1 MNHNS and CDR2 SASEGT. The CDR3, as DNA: TGTGCCAGCAGTGAAAGAGGAGGCCGGGGTGACCTTTTT. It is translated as CASSERGGRGDLF.

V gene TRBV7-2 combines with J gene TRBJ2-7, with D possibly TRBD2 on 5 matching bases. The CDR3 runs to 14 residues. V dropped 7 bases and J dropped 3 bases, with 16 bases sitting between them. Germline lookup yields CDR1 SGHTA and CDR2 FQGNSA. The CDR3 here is CASTLGYGDYEQYF. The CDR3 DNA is TGTGCCAGCACCCTTGGATACGGGGACTACGAGCAGTACTTC. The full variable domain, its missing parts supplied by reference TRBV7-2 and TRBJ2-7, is GAGVSQSPSNKVTEKGKDVELRCDPISGHTALYWYRQSLGQGLEFLIYFQGNSAPDKSGLPSDRFSAERTGGSVSTLTIQRTQQEDSAVYLCASTLGYGDYEQYFGPGTRLTVT.

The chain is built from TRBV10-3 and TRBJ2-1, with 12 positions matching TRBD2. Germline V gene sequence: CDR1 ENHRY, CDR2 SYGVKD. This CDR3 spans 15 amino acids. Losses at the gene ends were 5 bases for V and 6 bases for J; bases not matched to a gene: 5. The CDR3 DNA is TGTGCCATCAGTAGGACTAGCGGGAATTTCAATGAGCAGTTCTTC. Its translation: CAISRTSGNFNEQFF.

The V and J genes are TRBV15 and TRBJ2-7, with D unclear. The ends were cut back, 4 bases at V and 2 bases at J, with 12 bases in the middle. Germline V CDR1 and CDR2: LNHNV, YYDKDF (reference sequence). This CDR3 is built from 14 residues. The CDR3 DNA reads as TGTGCCACCAGCAAGGACGAAGGTACCTACGAGCAGTACTTC. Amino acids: CATSKDEGTYEQYF. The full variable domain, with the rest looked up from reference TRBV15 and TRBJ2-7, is DAMVIQNPRYQVTQFGKPVTLSCSQTLNHNVMYWYQQKSSQAPKLLFHYYDKDFNNEADTPDNFQSRRPNTSFCFLDIRSPGLGDTAMYLCATSKDEGTYEQYFGPGTRLTVT.

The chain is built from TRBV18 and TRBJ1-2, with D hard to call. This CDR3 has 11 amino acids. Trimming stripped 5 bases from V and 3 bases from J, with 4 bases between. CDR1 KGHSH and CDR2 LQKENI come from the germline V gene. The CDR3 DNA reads TGTGCCAGCTCAGCCGACTATGGCTACACCTTC. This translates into CASSADYGYTF.

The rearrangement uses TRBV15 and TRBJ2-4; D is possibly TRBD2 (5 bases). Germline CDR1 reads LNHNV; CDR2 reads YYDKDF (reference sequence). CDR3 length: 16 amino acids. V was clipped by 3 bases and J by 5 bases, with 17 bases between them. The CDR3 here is CATSRDQWRPQNIQYF. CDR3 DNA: TGTGCCACCAGCAGGGATCAGTGGAGGCCCCAAAACATTCAGTACTTC.

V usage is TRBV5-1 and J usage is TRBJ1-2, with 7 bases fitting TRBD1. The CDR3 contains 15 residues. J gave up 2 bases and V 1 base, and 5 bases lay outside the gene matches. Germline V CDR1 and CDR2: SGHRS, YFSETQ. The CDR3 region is CASSLRRGQNYGYTF. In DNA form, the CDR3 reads TGCGCCAGCAGCTTGAGGAGGGGACAGAACTATGGCTACACCTTC.

This CDR3 reads CASSYRGQSTDTQYF. CDR3 DNA sequence: TGTGCCAGCAGCTACAGGGGGCAGAGTACAGATACGCAGTATTTT. The chain combines TRBV7-2 with TRBJ2-3, with 9 bases fitting TRBD1. This CDR3 spans 15 amino acids. J gave up 3 bases and V 4 bases, and 5 bases lay outside the gene matches. Germline V gene lookup returns CDR1 SGHTA and CDR2 FQGNSA.

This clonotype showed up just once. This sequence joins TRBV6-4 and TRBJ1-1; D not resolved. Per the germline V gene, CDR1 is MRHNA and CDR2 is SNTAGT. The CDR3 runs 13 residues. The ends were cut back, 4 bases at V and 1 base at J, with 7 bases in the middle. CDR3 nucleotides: TGTGCCAGCAGTGCCGCGCGGAACACTGAAGCTTTCTTT. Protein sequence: CASSAARNTEAFF.

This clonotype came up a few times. CDR3 protein: CAISEGGVNSYNEQFF. As DNA, the CDR3 is TGTGCCATCAGTGAGGGGGGGGTTAACTCCTACAATGAGCAGTTCTTC. The chain recombines TRBV10-3 with TRBJ2-1, with TRBD2 identical over 7 bases. The CDR3 extends over 16 amino acids. Germline trimming cut 2 bases from V and 0 bases from J; bases unmatched to any gene: 4. Per germline, CDR1 ENHRY and CDR2 SYGVKD.

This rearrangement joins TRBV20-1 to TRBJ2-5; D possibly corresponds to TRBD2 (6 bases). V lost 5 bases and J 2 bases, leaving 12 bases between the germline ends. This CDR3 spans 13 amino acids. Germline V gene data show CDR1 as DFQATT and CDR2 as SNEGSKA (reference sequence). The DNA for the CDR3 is TGCAGTGCTTACCGGGACTCACAAGAGACCCAGTACTTC. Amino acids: CSAYRDSQETQYF.

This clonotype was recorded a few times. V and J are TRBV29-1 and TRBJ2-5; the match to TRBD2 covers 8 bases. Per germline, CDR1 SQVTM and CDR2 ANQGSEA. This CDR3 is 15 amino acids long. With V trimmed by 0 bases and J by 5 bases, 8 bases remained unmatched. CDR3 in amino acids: CSVEDRALAVETQYF. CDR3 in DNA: TGCAGCGTTGAAGATCGAGCACTAGCGGTGGAGACCCAGTACTTC.

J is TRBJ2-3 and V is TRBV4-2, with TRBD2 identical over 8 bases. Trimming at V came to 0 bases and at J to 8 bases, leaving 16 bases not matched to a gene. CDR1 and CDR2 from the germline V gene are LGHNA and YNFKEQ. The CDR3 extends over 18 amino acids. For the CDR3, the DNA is TGTGCCAGCAGCCAAGACCTCCTTAAGGGACTAGGAAGACGTACGCAGTATTTT. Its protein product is CASSQDLLKGLGRRTQYF.

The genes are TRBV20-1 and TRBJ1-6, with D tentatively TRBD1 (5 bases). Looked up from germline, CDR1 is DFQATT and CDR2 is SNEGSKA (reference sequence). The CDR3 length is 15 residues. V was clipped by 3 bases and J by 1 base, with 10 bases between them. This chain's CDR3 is CSARSRESYNSPLHF. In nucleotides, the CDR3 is TGCAGTGCTAGGTCCAGGGAGTCCTATAATTCACCCCTCCACTTT.

CDR3: CASSLEGRGDGTEAFF. CDR3 DNA: TGTGCCAGCAGCTTAGAGGGTCGGGGGGATGGGACTGAAGCTTTCTTT. This sequence joins TRBV7-2 and TRBJ1-1; TRBD1 is a possible D gene (5 bases). Germline lookup yields CDR1 SGHTA and CDR2 FQGNSA. Between the trimmed V and J ends, which lost 1 base and 5 bases, there was a span of 17 bases. The CDR3 contains 16 residues. The complete variable domain, with remaining parts taken from reference TRBV7-2 and TRBJ1-1, reads GAGVSQSPSNKVTEKGKDVELRCDPISGHTALYWYRQSLGQGLEFLIYFQGNSAPDKSGLPSDRFSAERTGGSVSTLTIQRTQQEDSAVYLCASSLEGRGDGTEAFFGQGTRLTVV.

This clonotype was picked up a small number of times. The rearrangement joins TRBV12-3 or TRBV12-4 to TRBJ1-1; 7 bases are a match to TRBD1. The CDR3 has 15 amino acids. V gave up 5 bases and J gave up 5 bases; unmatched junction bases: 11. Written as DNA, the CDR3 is TGTGCCAGCAGTCCGGGATCCGGACAGGAAACTGAAGCTTTCTTT. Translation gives CASSPGSGQETEAFF.